The rows below give T cell receptor beta chains drawn from one sample of a study of T cells in Graves' hyperthyroidism and ophthalmopathy. TCRdb itself ran the multiplex PCR reads through MiXCR, one entry per CDR3 protein. This repertoire shows hundreds of thousands of distinct CDR3 sequences, around 21% found once; its top ten account for 30% to 40%. Sample: blood. These receptors were taken from a man aged 25-45 years with Graves' ophthalmopathy. CDR3s include the opening cysteine and the closing phenylalanine or tryptophan. The D gene is left open where the match is weak. Not every row has a clone size; where given, it reads once, few, many or a size class.

- - TRBJ2-1 TRBV9 CASSVGQGNYNEQFF TGTGCCAGCAGCGTAGGGCAAGGGAACTACAATGAGCAGTTCTTC
- - TRBJ1-2 TRBV25-1 CASSEWAAQNYGYTF TGTGCCAGCAGTGAATGGGCGGCCCAAAACTATGGCTACACCTTC
TRBD2 - TRBJ2-1 TRBV4-1 CASSQDKGIAGAGFEQFF TGCGCCAGCAGCCAAGATAAGGGAATAGCGGGAGCTGGTTTTGAGCAGTTCTTC
TRBD2 - TRBJ2-2 TRBV7-7 CASSMTSGSGTGELFF TGTGCTAGCAGCATGACTAGCGGGAGTGGCACCGGGGAGCTGTTTTTT
TRBD2 - TRBJ2-3 TRBV12-3/TRBV12-4 CASTLRAGGYSDTQYF TGTGCCAGCACCCTGAGAGCGGGAGGTTACTCAGATACGCAGTATTTT
TRBD1 - TRBJ1-2 TRBV6-1 CASTAETGGGSGYTF TGTGCCAGCACCGCTGAGACAGGGGGCGGGTCTGGCTACACCTTC
- many TRBJ1-5 TRBV28 CASSPSDYSNQPQHF TGTGCCAGCAGTCCCTCAGATTATAGCAATCAGCCCCAGCATTTT
TRBD2 - TRBJ2-7 TRBV5-6 CASSQHLRLAGPYYEQYF TGTGCCAGCAGCCAACACCTTCGACTAGCGGGACCTTACTACGAGCAGTACTTC
- - TRBJ2-7 TRBV20-1 CSAREASPFEQYF TGCAGTGCTAGAGAGGCGAGTCCCTTCGAGCAGTACTTC
TRBD2 - TRBJ2-1 TRBV2 CASSERASGSLYEQFF TGTGCCAGCAGTGAACGGGCTAGCGGGAGTCTGTATGAGCAGTTCTTC
- - TRBJ1-1 TRBV20-1 CSAREIRVSYTEAFF TGCAGTGCTAGAGAAATCCGAGTGTCCTACACTGAAGCTTTCTTT
- few TRBJ1-1 TRBV6-1 CASSAQGLPNTEAFF TGTGCCAGCAGTGCTCAGGGCCTCCCGAACACTGAAGCTTTCTTT
- - TRBJ1-6 TRBV5-1 CASSLEGGIYNSPLHF TGCGCCAGCAGCTTGGAAGGGGGGATCTATAATTCACCCCTCCACTTT
TRBD2 once TRBJ2-5 TRBV25-1 CASSEDQAGLQETQYF TGTGCCAGCAGTGAAGATCAAGCGGGACTCCAAGAGACCCAGTACTTC
TRBD2 - TRBJ2-1 TRBV5-4 CASSSRLAGGIGEQFF TGTGCCAGCAGCTCCCGACTAGCGGGAGGAATAGGCGAGCAGTTCTTC
TRBD1 - TRBJ1-6 TRBV27 CASSKGKEFATGRNSPLHF TGTGCCAGCAGCAAAGGCAAGGAGTTTGCGACAGGGAGGAATTCACCCCTCCACTTT
- few TRBJ2-3 TRBV28 CASSPADYSDTQYF TGTGCCAGCAGTCCAGCAGACTACTCAGATACGCAGTATTTT
TRBD2 few TRBJ2-1 TRBV29-1 CSSGGAWPTLDNEQFF TGCAGCTCCGGGGGGGCCTGGCCGACACTGGACAATGAGCAGTTCTTC
- few TRBJ2-5 TRBV5-1 CASSLAAPEPETQYF TGCGCCAGCAGCTTGGCGGCACCGGAACCAGAGACCCAGTACTTC
- - TRBJ1-2 TRBV28 CASSPAVQGFYGYTF TGTGCCAGCAGTCCTGCCGTACAGGGATTCTATGGCTACACCTTC
- many TRBJ2-3 TRBV7-2 CASSLGTGDGDTQYF TGTGCCAGCAGCTTAGGCACCGGAGACGGAGATACGCAGTATTTT
TRBD1 few TRBJ1-1 TRBV4-2 CASSHTGGQAYTEAFF TGTGCCAGCAGCCATACAGGGGGTCAAGCGTACACTGAAGCTTTCTTT
- once TRBJ2-1 TRBV30 CAWSVASSYNEQFF TGTGCCTGGAGTGTAGCGAGCTCCTACAATGAGCAGTTCTTC
- few TRBJ2-7 TRBV27 CASSFSGRREQYF TGTGCCAGCAGTTTTAGTGGGAGACGCGAGCAGTACTTC
- - TRBJ2-1 TRBV5-1 CASSGIANEQFF TGCGCCAGCAGCGGCATTGCGAATGAGCAGTTCTTC
TRBD1 few TRBJ2-5 TRBV7-3 CASSSGQGASETQYF TGTGCCAGCAGCTCGGGACAGGGGGCTTCAGAGACCCAGTACTTC
- many TRBJ1-1 TRBV28 CASSPQSWNTEAFF TGTGCCAGCAGTCCTCAATCTTGGAACACTGAAGCTTTCTTT